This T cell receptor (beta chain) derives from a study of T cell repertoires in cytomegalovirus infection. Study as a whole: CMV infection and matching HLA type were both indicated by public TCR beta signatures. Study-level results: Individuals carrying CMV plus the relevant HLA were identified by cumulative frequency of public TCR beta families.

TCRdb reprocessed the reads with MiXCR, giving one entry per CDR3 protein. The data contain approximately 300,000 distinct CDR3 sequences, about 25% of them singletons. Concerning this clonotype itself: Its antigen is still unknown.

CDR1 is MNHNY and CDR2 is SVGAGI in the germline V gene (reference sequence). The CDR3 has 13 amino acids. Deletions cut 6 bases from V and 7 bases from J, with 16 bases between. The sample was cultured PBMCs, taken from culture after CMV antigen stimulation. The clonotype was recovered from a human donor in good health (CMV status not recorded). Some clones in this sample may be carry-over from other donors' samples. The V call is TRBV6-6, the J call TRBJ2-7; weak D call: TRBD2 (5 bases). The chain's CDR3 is CASRSGATGEQYF. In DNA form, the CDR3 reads TGTGCCAGCAGGAGCGGAGCGACGGGAGAGCAGTACTTC.